The 2 T cell receptor beta chains given below trace back to one sample, sequenced in a study of breast tumors, draining lymph nodes, adjacent tissues. TCRdb ran MiXCR on the multiplex PCR reads and lists one entry per CDR3 protein. The sample includes 45,000 to 60,000 distinct CDR3 sequences, approximately 22% of them seen just once. Sequenced material: breast tumor tissue. These receptors were collected from a female donor with breast cancer. Some clones in this sample may be carry-over from other donors' samples.

This clonotype appeared many times. The rearrangement uses TRBV5-1 and TRBJ2-3; TRBD2 agrees at 7 bases. The germline V gene encodes CDR1 SGHRS and CDR2 YFSETQ. V lost 4 bases to trimming and J lost 5 bases; unmatched junction nucleotides: 4. This CDR3 is built from 13 residues. CDR3 sequence: CASSILALDTQYF. CDR3 coding DNA: TGCGCCAGCAGCATACTAGCGTTAGATACGCAGTATTTT.

This chain joins TRBV5-5 and TRBJ2-5, with a possible D match to TRBD1 (6 bases). The CDR3 is 17 residues long. In germline, CDR1 is SGHKS, CDR2 YYEKEE (reference sequence). With 5 bases removed from V and 2 bases from J, the gap between germline ends came to 22 bases. CDR3 region: CASSFSFTGTLQETQYF. The CDR3 DNA follows: TGTGCCAGCAGTTTCTCATTTACCGGGACATTGCAAGAGACCCAGTACTTC.